The T cell receptor beta chain described here comes from a study of Ad26.COV2.S vaccination and SARS-CoV-2 variants. Generated by immunoSEQ multiplex PCR, the TCRdb table keeps only in-frame clones and is missing some. The profile covers 360,000 or so clones, with around 90% appearing a single time and 3.4% taken by the ten largest. Treatment defined: roughly 20 received Ad26.COV2.S at low or high dose, single or two shots; five or six received placebo; per-sample allocation not given. Day 63 following the first vaccine or placebo injection was when the samples were taken. The table lists this clone with a few counts. V dropped 2 bases and J dropped 6 bases, with 6 bases sitting between them. Per germline, CDR1 SGHRS and CDR2 YFSETQ. This CDR3 contains 11 residues.

The origin of this receptor is a person aged 18-65 years who received the Ad26.COV2.S COVID-19 vaccine or a placebo. The chain couples TRBV5-1 to TRBJ2-7, with D unresolved. The specimen was peripheral blood, collected in a trial of Ad26.COV2.S vaccine versus placebo. For the CDR3, the DNA is TGCGCCAGCAGCTTTGATGGCGAGCAGTACTTC. Translating it yields CASSFDGEQYF. The full variable domain, in which reference TRBV5-1 and TRBJ2-7 provide the parts outside the CDR3, is KAGVTQTPRYLIKTRGQQVTLSCSPISGHRSVSWYQQTPGQGLQFLFEYFSETQRNKGNFPGRFSGRQFSNSRSEMNVSTLELGDSALYLCASSFDGEQYFGPGTRLTVT.